This T cell receptor (beta chain) was sequenced in a study of CD8+ T cells in alopecia areata. J gave up 4 bases and V 1 base, and 4 bases lay outside the gene matches. The CDR3 totals 15 residues. Germline CDR1 SSHAT, CDR2 FNYEAQ (reference sequence). Treatment of the sample: oral pan-JAK inhibitor, 5-10 mg twice daily. T lymphocytes (CD4+ and CD8+) were sorted from PBMCs. Isolated RNA was reverse transcribed into cDNA used as the sequencing template. The data were produced by immunoSEQ multiplex PCR, yet TCRdb's version contains in-frame clones alone and is incomplete. The sample records 150,000 to 200,000 clones, roughly 64% being singletons. Study outcomes and limitations: It was less clear whether patients shared TCRs than it was in mice, possibly because of HLA.

As for this clone: Its antigen is unidentified.

The chain carries TRBV7-7 and TRBJ2-1; 7 bases align to TRBD2. The specimen comprised CD4+ T cells sorted from blood, sampled at week 24, from a patient treated with tofacitinib. The origin of this receptor is a human donor with alopecia areata. In DNA form, the CDR3 reads TGTGCCAGCAGCTTAGTAGCGGGCCCATACAATGAGCAGTTCTTC. Translation: CASSLVAGPYNEQFF.